The entry below describes one TCR beta chain. Its specificity is not known. The unexposed donors gave CD4+ T cells in about 2010-2019, prior to COVID-19. CD4+ T cells were isolated from the cells after around eleven days of culture. This sample stems from a study of CD4 T cells in relation to SARS-CoV-2 and coronaviruses. Repertoires were generated with immunoSEQ multiplex PCR, while TCRdb's copy carries only in-frame clones and drops some. Of approximately 27,000 clones listed, 60% to 75% are singletons. The germline gives CDR1 SEHNR, CDR2 FQNEAQ (reference sequence). With 5 bases removed from V and 7 bases from J, the gap between germline ends came to 14 bases. The CDR3 consists of 14 residues.

The chain joins TRBV7-9 to TRBJ1-4; D may be TRBD1 (6 bases). Sample: CD4+ T cells from PBMCs, cultured in vitro. The origin of this receptor is a human donor in good health. The CDR3, as DNA: TGTGCCAGCAGCCCTACAGGGTTGGGTGAAAAACTGTTTTTT. It codes for CASSPTGLGEKLFF. The full variable domain, its missing parts supplied by reference TRBV7-9 and TRBJ1-4, is DTGVSQNPRHKITKRGQNVTFRCDPISEHNRLYWYRQTLGQGPEFLTYFQNEAQLEKSRLLSDRFSAERPKGSFSTLEIQRTEQGDSAMYLCASSPTGLGEKLFFGSGTQLSVL.